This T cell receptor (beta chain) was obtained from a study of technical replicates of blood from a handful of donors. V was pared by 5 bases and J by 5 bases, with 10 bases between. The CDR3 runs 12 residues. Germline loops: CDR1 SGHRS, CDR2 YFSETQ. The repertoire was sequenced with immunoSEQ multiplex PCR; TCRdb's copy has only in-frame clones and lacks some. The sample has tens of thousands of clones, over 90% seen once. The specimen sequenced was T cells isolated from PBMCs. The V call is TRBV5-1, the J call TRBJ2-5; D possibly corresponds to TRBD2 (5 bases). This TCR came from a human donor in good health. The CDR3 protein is CASRGGEETQYF. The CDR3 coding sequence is TGCGCCAGCAGAGGTGGGGAGGAGACCCAGTACTTC.